Reported below is one T cell receptor beta chain. The sample belongs to a study of blood T cell repertoires in COVID-19. Whole-study context: Sites in the United States, Italy and Spain provided acute and convalescent COVID-19 samples. PBMCs, B-cell-depleted T cells, or T cells were the source of the cDNA or gDNA that made up the material.

As processed by the authors: By means of reference gene primer amplification, nucleated cell counts were estimated. Assay used: immunoSEQ multiplex PCR; TCRdb lists only in-frame clones, some missing. D and trimming come from the DNA, and the V and J calls and clone size come from that table. This table has fewer than 150,000 clones, 86% appearing once. Trimming shortened V by 3 bases and J by 2 bases, and 8 bases separated the two germline ends. Germline CDR1 and CDR2: LNHDA and SQIVND (reference sequence). The CDR3 consists of 13 residues. The chain couples TRBV19 to TRBJ2-7; D is uncertain. Sequencing used peripheral blood. The sequence was obtained from a man aged 65 to 85 who had recovered from COVID-19. CDR3 coding DNA: TGTGCCAGTAGTATCCCTGGCCCCTACGAGCAGTACTTC. Amino acids: CASSIPGPYEQYF. The full variable domain, with the rest looked up from reference TRBV19 and TRBJ2-7, is DGGITQSPKYLFRKEGQNVTLSCEQNLNHDAMYWYRQDPGQGLRLIYYSQIVNDFQKGDIAEGYSVSREKKESFPLTVTSAQKNPTAFYLCASSIPGPYEQYFGPGTRLTVT.